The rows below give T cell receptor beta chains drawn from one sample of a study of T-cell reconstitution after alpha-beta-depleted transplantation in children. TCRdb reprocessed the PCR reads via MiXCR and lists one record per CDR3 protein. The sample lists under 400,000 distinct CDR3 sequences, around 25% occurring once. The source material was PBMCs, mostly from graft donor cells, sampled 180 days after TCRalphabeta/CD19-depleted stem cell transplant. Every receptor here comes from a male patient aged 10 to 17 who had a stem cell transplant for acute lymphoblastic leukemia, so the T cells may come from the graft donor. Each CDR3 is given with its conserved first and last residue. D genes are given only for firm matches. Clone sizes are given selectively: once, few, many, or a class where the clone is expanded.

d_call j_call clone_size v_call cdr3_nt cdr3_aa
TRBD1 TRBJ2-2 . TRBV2 TGTGCCAGCAGACGATCCGGGACAGGGGACACCGGGGAGCTGTTTTTT CASRRSGTGDTGELFF
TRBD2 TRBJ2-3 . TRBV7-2 TGTGCCAGCAGCTTCGGCGGGGGGGGGTGGGATACGCAGTATTTT CASSFGGGGWDTQYF
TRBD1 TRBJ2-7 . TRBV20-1 TGCAGTGCTTCCCGACAGGGGAGCTCCTACGAGCAGTACTTC CSASRQGSSYEQYF
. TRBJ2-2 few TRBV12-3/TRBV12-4 TGTGCCAGCAGTCTTCGTGGAGGGGCCACCGGGGAGCTGTTTTTT CASSLRGGATGELFF
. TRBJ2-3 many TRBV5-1 TGCGCCAGCAGCTTGGTGGCAGACTATACGCAGTATTTT CASSLVADYTQYF
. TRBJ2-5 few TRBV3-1 TGTGCCAGCATCGATAGCGGCCAAGAGACCCAGTACTTC CASIDSGQETQYF
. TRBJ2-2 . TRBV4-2 TGTGCCAGCAGCCATCGGGGCGGGAACACCGGGGAGCTGTTTTTT CASSHRGGNTGELFF
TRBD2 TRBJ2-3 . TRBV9 TGTGCCAGCAGCGTATGGGGCGGGGGTGTAGAAACAGATACGCAGTATTTT CASSVWGGGVETDTQYF
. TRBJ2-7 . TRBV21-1 TGTGCCAGCAGCCCCGGGACTAGCGGGAGTTTTGGCTACGAGCAGTACTTC CASSPGTSGSFGYEQYF
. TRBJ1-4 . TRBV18 TGTGCCAGCTCACCAGAGACAACTAATGAAAAACTGTTTTTT CASSPETTNEKLFF
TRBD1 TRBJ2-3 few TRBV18 TGTGCCAGCTCAGGGACAGGCCCAGATACGCAGTATTTT CASSGTGPDTQYF
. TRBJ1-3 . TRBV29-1 TGCAGCGTTGAATGGGGGTACACCATATATTTT CSVEWGYTIYF
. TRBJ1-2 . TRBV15 TGTGCCACCAGCCCGTCCCGCTTCTATGGCTACACCTTC CATSPSRFYGYTF
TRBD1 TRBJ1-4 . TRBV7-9 TGTGCCAGCCGGAGAAGGGGGCGGGAAGAAAAACTGTTTTTT CASRRRGREEKLFF
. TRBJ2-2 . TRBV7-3 TGTGCCAGCAGCTTAGTCGGAGCCGGGGAGCTGTTTTTT CASSLVGAGELFF
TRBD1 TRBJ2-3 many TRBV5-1 TGCGCCAGCAGCTTGACCCCGACAGGGAGCACAGATACGCAGTATTTT CASSLTPTGSTDTQYF
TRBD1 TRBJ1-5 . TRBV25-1 TGTGCCAGCAGACGAGGGGACAGGGGAGTTTTCGGGCAGCCCCAGCATTTT CASRRGDRGVFGQPQHF
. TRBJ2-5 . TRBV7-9 TGTGCCAGCAGCTTACCAGTCCCAAAAGAGACCCAGTACTTC CASSLPVPKETQYF
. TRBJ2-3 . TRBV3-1 TGTGCCAGCAGCCATCTCGATACGCAGTATTTT CASSHLDTQYF
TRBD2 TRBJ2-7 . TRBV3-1 TGTGCCAGCAGCCACCTAGCGGGAGCATCTTACGAGCAGTACTTC CASSHLAGASYEQYF
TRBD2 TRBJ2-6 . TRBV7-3 TGTGCCAGCAGCTTAACAGGGACTAGGGGAGCCTCTGGGGCCAACGTCCTGACTTTC CASSLTGTRGASGANVLTF